The 30 T cell receptor beta chains below were found in one sample sequenced in a study of cytotoxic CD8 clonotypes in ibrutinib-treated CLL. The repertoire was sequenced with immunoSEQ multiplex PCR; TCRdb's copy has only in-frame clones and lacks some. Of a few hundred thousand clones in the sample, roughly 74% were seen once. This specimen was PBMCs, taken after 24 months of ibrutinib treatment. Receptor source: a human donor with chronic lymphocytic leukemia.

The chain links TRBV18 to TRBJ2-2; D possibly corresponds to TRBD1 (6 bases). V shed 2 bases and J shed 6 bases, with 19 bases lying between them. Germline lookup yields CDR1 KGHSH and CDR2 LQKENI. The CDR3 covers 17 residues. The CDR3 DNA is TGTGCCAGCTCACCAGTGGAGTTCAGGGGCATCCCCGGGGAGCTGTTTTTT. Its protein product is CASSPVEFRGIPGELFF.

Concerning this clone: Within the sample, other DNA sequences also encode this same CDR3. CDR3 in amino acids: CATSRDRGGYEQYF. CDR3 bases: TGTGCCACCAGCAGAGATCGGGGCGGATACGAGCAGTACTTC. V is TRBV15 and J is TRBJ2-7; D possibly matches TRBD1 or TRBD2 (5 bases each). Germline-derived CDR1 and CDR2 are LNHNV and YYDKDF (reference sequence). This CDR3 spans 14 amino acids. Trimming removed 0 bases from V and 4 bases from J, with 10 bases in between.

This clone has more than one count but fewer than ten. The chain is built from TRBV25-1 and TRBJ1-2; D is perhaps TRBD1 (5 bases). CDR1 MGHDK and CDR2 SYGVNS come from the germline V gene. V was shortened by 5 bases and J by 3 bases, with 13 bases between the two germline ends. CDR3 size: 14 residues. The CDR3 DNA sequence: TGTGCCAGCAGTTCCCAAGGGGTGCACTATGGCTACACCTTC. Its protein product is CASSSQGVHYGYTF.

The chain combines TRBV7-2 with TRBJ2-7; 7 bases agree with TRBD2. CDR3 length: 15 residues. The germline V gene has CDR1 SGHTA and CDR2 FQGNSA. The junction had 8 bases not matched to a gene; V was cut back by 4 bases and J by 2 bases. The CDR3 DNA is TGTGCCAGCAGCTCAGGACTAGGTGGTACCTACGAGCAGTACTTC. Its protein is CASSSGLGGTYEQYF.

This sequence joins TRBV7-3 and TRBJ2-1; tentative D call: TRBD2 (6 bases). Trimming left V 2 bases short and J 7 bases short, with 15 bases between. The CDR3 has 15 residues. CDR1 and CDR2 from the germline V gene are SGHTA and FQGTGA. The CDR3 is CASSLYRAGLNEQFF. The CDR3, as DNA: TGTGCCAGCAGCTTATATCGGGCGGGGTTGAATGAGCAGTTCTTC.

In its sample, this clone was seen a few times. This rearrangement joins TRBV2 to TRBJ2-3; D ambiguous. Looked up from germline, CDR1 is SNHLY and CDR2 is FYNNEI. The CDR3 runs to 14 residues. Trimming shortened V by 3 bases and J by 4 bases, and 11 bases separated the two germline ends. CDR3 in amino acids: CASSEHDLSDTQYF. Written as DNA, the CDR3 is TGTGCCAGCAGTGAGCATGACTTATCAGATACGCAGTATTTT.

The rearrangement joins TRBV29-1 to TRBJ2-1, with 8 bases that match TRBD1. The germline gives CDR1 SQVTM, CDR2 ANQGSEA. The CDR3 has 14 amino acids. The trim removed 7 bases at V and 3 bases at J, leaving 8 bases unmatched. The CDR3 bases are TGCAGCGGGGACGGGACAGGAGTCTACAATGAGCAGTTCTTC. It is translated as CSGDGTGVYNEQFF.

The chain carries TRBV30 and TRBJ1-1; a weak D match, TRBD1 (6 bases). Trimming took off 2 bases at V and 6 bases at J, with 25 bases between the two ends. The CDR3 is made up of 17 amino acids. CDR1 and CDR2 from the germline V gene are GTSNPN and SVGIG (reference sequence). CDR3 loop: CAWSPGGAFRMRAEAFF. The CDR3 DNA is TGTGCCTGGAGTCCGGGGGGCGCTTTTCGAATGAGGGCTGAAGCTTTCTTT.

Only a few counts were recorded for this clone. The rearrangement uses TRBV27 and TRBJ1-5; D call uncertain. Germline V gives CDR1 MNHEY, CDR2 SMNVEV (reference sequence). This CDR3 region has 14 residues. Trimming left V 6 bases short and J 8 bases short, with 17 bases between. CDR3 DNA: TGTGCCAGCAGCCTAAACTCCCGGGTAGAGCCCCAGCATTTT. It codes for CASSLNSRVEPQHF.

The J gene is TRBJ1-5, the V gene TRBV29-1; the D is unclear. V was pared by 2 bases and J by 7 bases, with 12 bases between. Per the germline V gene, CDR1 is SQVTM and CDR2 is ANQGSEA. The CDR3 is 13 residues long. CDR3: CSVESGNGQPQHF. Written as DNA, the CDR3 is TGCAGCGTTGAATCGGGAAACGGACAGCCCCAGCATTTT.

The rearrangement links TRBV28 to TRBJ1-5, with a possible D match to TRBD1 (5 bases). CDR1 and CDR2 (germline): MDHEN, SYDVKM. The CDR3 length is 14 residues. Between the trimmed V and J ends, which lost 5 bases and 4 bases, there was a span of 12 bases. The chain's CDR3 is CASSPGPLNQPQHF. DNA for the CDR3: TGTGCCAGCAGTCCGGGACCCCTAAATCAGCCCCAGCATTTT. Complete variable domain (other parts from reference TRBV28 and TRBJ1-5): DVKVTQSSRYLVKRTGEKVFLECVQDMDHENMFWYRQDPGLGLRLIYFSYDVKMKEKGDIPEGYSVSREKKERFSLILESASTNQTSMYLCASSPGPLNQPQHFGDGTRLSIL.

The chain joins TRBV7-2 to TRBJ1-1; no firm D call. The CDR3 spans 12 residues. V was trimmed by 9 bases and J by 1 base, leaving 9 bases between them. Germline-derived CDR1 and CDR2 are SGHTA and FQGNSA. CDR3 sequence (DNA): TGTGCCAGGACCCCCCCGAACACTGAAGCTTTCTTT. This encodes CARTPPNTEAFF.

V usage is TRBV28 and J usage is TRBJ2-7; D perhaps matches TRBD2 (6 bases). CDR3 size: 14 residues. The V gene's germline CDR1 is MDHEN and CDR2 SYDVKM. V was clipped by 3 bases and J by 3 bases, with 12 bases between them. The chain's CDR3 is CASSFGGSDYEQYF. The DNA of the CDR3 is TGTGCCAGCAGTTTTGGAGGGTCCGACTACGAGCAGTACTTC.

The rearrangement joins TRBV11-2 to TRBJ2-1; TRBD2 is a possible D gene (5 bases). This CDR3 contains 15 residues. Germline CDR1 SGHAT, CDR2 FQNNGV. The ends were cut back, 5 bases at V and 0 bases at J, with 11 bases in the middle. CDR3 nucleotides: TGTGCCAGCAGCGACCGGAGGAGCTCCTACAATGAGCAGTTCTTC. Translating gives CASSDRRSSYNEQFF.

This chain links TRBV4-2 with TRBJ2-7, with TRBD1 matching 8 bases. Germline CDR1 reads LGHNA; CDR2 reads YNFKEQ. The CDR3 contains 16 residues. Unmatched junction bases numbered 10, after V lost 3 bases and J lost 3 bases. CDR3 sequence (DNA): TGTGCCAGCAGCCAGCCGGGACAGGTGGGAAACTACGAGCAGTACTTC. Translated: CASSQPGQVGNYEQYF.

This clone was found once. The chain links TRBV5-5 to TRBJ1-1; 10 positions match TRBD1. Germline trimming cut 4 bases from V and 0 bases from J; bases unmatched to any gene: 6. Germline V lookup: CDR1 SGHKS, CDR2 YYEKEE (reference sequence). This CDR3 contains 16 residues. For the CDR3, the DNA is TGTGCCAGCAGCGGGGACAGGGGCGCGATGAACACTGAAGCTTTCTTT. It specifies CASSGDRGAMNTEAFF.

The rearrangement joins TRBV30 to TRBJ1-6; the D gene is possibly TRBD1 (6 bases). Looked up from germline, CDR1 is GTSNPN and CDR2 is SVGIG (reference sequence). This CDR3 region has 16 residues. V was clipped by 4 bases and J by 5 bases, with 18 bases between them. CDR3 region: CAWKTLRTDNNSPLHF. The CDR3 DNA reads as TGTGCCTGGAAAACCTTACGGACAGACAATAATTCACCCCTCCACTTT. The entire variable domain, with the rest obtained from reference TRBV30 and TRBJ1-6, is as follows: SQTIHQWPATLVQPVGSPLSLECTVEGTSNPNLYWYRQAAGRGLQLLFYSVGIGQISSEVPQNLSASRPQDRQFILSSKKLLLSDSGFYLCAWKTLRTDNNSPLHFGNGTRLTVT.

This chain connects TRBV9 to TRBJ1-5, with TRBD1 as a possible D gene (6 bases). Germline V gene lookup returns CDR1 SGDLS and CDR2 YYNGEE. This CDR3 has 14 residues. Trimming stripped 4 bases from V and 4 bases from J, with 12 bases between. Here the CDR3 DNA reads TGTGCCAGCAGCCTTGAGGGGGTAAATCAGCCCCAGCATTTT. Its translation: CASSLEGVNQPQHF.

This clone was seen more than once but under ten times. The rearrangement uses TRBV30 and TRBJ2-3; D is ambiguous. Germline assignment: CDR1 GTSNPN and CDR2 SVGIG (reference sequence). Trimming took off 3 bases at V and 2 bases at J, with 12 bases between the two ends. CDR3 length equals 14 residues. CDR3 coding DNA: TGTGCCTGGAGCAAGGGTGCGGACACAGATACGCAGTATTTT. It translates to CAWSKGADTDTQYF.

The CDR3 loop reads CASSDSRGETQYF. The DNA for the CDR3 is TGTGCCAGCAGTGACTCGAGGGGGGAGACCCAGTACTTC. V and J are TRBV6-4 and TRBJ2-5, with TRBD1 as a possible D gene (6 bases). Germline CDR1 MRHNA, CDR2 SNTAGT. Between the trimmed V and J ends, which lost 0 bases and 5 bases, there was a span of 7 bases. The CDR3 length is 13 residues.

J is TRBJ1-2 and V is TRBV5-1; 8 nucleotides match TRBD1. This CDR3 region has 18 residues. Germline-derived CDR1 and CDR2 are SGHRS and YFSETQ. The V segment lost 0 bases and the J segment 3 bases; nucleotides outside the gene matches: 13. CDR3 coding DNA: TGCGCCAGCAGCTTGGCCTTGGACAGGGAAGATTTGGACTATGGCTACACCTTC. Translating gives CASSLALDREDLDYGYTF.

This rearrangement joins TRBV5-1 to TRBJ2-1; TRBD1 is a possible D gene (7 bases). Germline loops: CDR1 SGHRS, CDR2 YFSETQ. The CDR3 runs to 16 residues. With 4 bases removed from V and 4 bases from J, the gap between germline ends came to 18 bases. CDR3 nucleotide sequence: TGCGCCAGCAGCCCAGGACAGGAGGGCCTTTACAATGAGCAGTTCTTC. Translating gives CASSPGQEGLYNEQFF.

The chain uses TRBV19 and TRBJ2-5, with TRBD1 identical over 7 bases. Germline lookup yields CDR1 LNHDA and CDR2 SQIVND (reference sequence). Losses at the gene ends were 1 base for V and 7 bases for J; bases not matched to a gene: 6. The CDR3 contains 14 residues. CDR3 in DNA: TGTGCCAGTAGTATAGGCGGGCAGGGGGTGACCCAGTACTTC. It translates to CASSIGGQGVTQYF.

This rearrangement joins TRBV7-2 to TRBJ2-3; TRBD1 or TRBD2 may be the D gene (6 bases each). The CDR3 spans 14 residues. Trimming cost V 1 base and J 4 bases, with 9 bases left between them. The germline V gene has CDR1 SGHTA and CDR2 FQGNSA. The CDR3 nucleotides are TGTGCCAGCAGCTTAGTTGGGGGGCCAGATACGCAGTATTTT. As protein: CASSLVGGPDTQYF.

This clone came up a few times. This chain connects TRBV14 to TRBJ2-7, with TRBD1 matching over 10 bases. The CDR3 totals 15 residues. Germline CDR1 reads SGHDN; CDR2 reads FVKESK. Losses at the gene ends were 4 bases for V and 2 bases for J; bases not matched to a gene: 5. The DNA for the CDR3 is TGTGCCAGCAGCCGTACCGGGACAGGGGCCTACGAGCAGTACTTC. Translating gives CASSRTGTGAYEQYF.

This clone was seen a single time. The V and J genes are TRBV7-8 and TRBJ2-1; D may be TRBD2 (6 bases). This CDR3 has 15 amino acids. Germline V lookup: CDR1 SGHVS, CDR2 FQNEAQ. Trimming pared 5 bases from V and 0 bases from J, leaving 11 bases between. The chain's CDR3 is CASSLGLNSYNEQFF. Here the CDR3 DNA reads TGTGCCAGCAGCCTCGGACTAAACTCCTACAATGAGCAGTTCTTC.

V is TRBV7-9 and J is TRBJ2-5; no firm D call. CDR3 length: 12 residues. Germline V lookup: CDR1 SEHNR, CDR2 FQNEAQ (reference sequence). The V gene lost 4 bases and the J gene lost 1 base, with 4 bases spanning the gap. The CDR3 loop is CASSWGQETQYF. In nucleotides, the CDR3 is TGTGCCAGCAGCTGGGGCCAAGAGACCCAGTACTTC.

This clone has more than one count but fewer than ten. The chain uses TRBV15 and TRBJ2-3; tentatively, D is TRBD1 (6 bases). Germline-derived CDR1 and CDR2 are LNHNV and YYDKDF (reference sequence). The CDR3 sequence is 16 residues long. V dropped 0 bases and J dropped 1 base, with 11 bases sitting between them. CDR3 residues: CATSRDTQGGTDTQYF. The CDR3 DNA sequence: TGTGCCACCAGCAGAGATACACAGGGAGGCACAGATACGCAGTATTTT.

The chain combines TRBV4-3 with TRBJ1-5, with D perhaps matching TRBD1 (5 bases). The CDR3 spans 13 residues. The germline V and J ends were trimmed by 3 bases and 7 bases, with 10 bases remaining between them. Germline V gives CDR1 LGHNA, CDR2 YSLEER. CDR3 bases: TGCGCCAGCAGCCAGGGTGAGGGGCAGCCCCAGCATTTT. Translated: CASSQGEGQPQHF.

This chain links TRBV11-1 with TRBJ1-1, with D tentatively TRBD1 (6 bases). Between the trimmed V and J ends, which lost 4 bases and 1 base, there was a span of 10 bases. CDR3 size: 14 residues. Per the germline V gene, CDR1 is SGHAT and CDR2 is FQDESV (reference sequence). CDR3 DNA sequence: TGTGCCAGCAGCTACGGACAGTGGAACACTGAAGCTTTCTTT. This gives the protein CASSYGQWNTEAFF.